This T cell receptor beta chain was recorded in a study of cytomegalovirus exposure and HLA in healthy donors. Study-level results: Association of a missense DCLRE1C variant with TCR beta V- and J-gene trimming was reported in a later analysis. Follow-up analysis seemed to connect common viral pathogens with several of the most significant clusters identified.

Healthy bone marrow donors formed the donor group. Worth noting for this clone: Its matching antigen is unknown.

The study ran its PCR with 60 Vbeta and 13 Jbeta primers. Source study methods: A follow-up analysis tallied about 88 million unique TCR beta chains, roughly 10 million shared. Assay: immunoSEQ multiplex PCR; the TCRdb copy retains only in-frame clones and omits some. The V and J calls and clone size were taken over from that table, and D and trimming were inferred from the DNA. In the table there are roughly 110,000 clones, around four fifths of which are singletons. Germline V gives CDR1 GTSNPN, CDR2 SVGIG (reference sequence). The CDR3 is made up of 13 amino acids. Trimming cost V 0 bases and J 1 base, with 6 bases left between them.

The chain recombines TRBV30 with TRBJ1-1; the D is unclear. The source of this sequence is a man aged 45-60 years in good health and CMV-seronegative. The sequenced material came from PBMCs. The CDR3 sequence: CAWSVHRNTEAFF. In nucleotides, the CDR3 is TGTGCCTGGAGTGTACACAGGAACACTGAAGCTTTCTTT.